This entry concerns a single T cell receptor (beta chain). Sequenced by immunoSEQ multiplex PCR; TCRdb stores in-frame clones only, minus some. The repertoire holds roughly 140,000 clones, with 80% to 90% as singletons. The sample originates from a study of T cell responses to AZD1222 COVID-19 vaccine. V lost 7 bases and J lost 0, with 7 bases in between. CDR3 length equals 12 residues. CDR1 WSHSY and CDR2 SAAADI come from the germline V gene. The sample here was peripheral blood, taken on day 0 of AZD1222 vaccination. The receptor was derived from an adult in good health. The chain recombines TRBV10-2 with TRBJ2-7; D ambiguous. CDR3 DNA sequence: TGCGCCAGCACCTGGGTCTCCTACGAGCAGTACTTC. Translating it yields CASTWVSYEQYF.